This T cell receptor (beta chain) was identified during a study of blood T cells in healthy people across ages. Broader study findings: PBMCs went unsorted, and a conclusive naive versus antigen-experienced comparison was therefore prevented. The CMV status of each donor remained undetermined, and this could have confounded shifts in expanded clonotypes.

V gave up 3 bases and J gave up 6 bases; unmatched junction bases: 11. Germline-derived CDR1 and CDR2 are SGDLS and YYNGEE. The length of the CDR3 is 15 residues. A second PCR, run for about 6 to 11 cycles, used a sample-barcoded 5' primer plus a J-beta primer mix. Researchers report that a template-switch adaptor with 12 random nucleotides tagged each cDNA molecule. TCRdb reprocessed the 5' RACE reads with MiXCR, giving one entry per CDR3 protein. The sample carries about 900,000 distinct CDR3 sequences, about 44% recorded once. In its sample, this clonotype was seen a few times. The antigen remains unidentified.

J is TRBJ2-7 and V is TRBV9; TRBD1 agrees at 8 bases. The specimen sequenced was blood. The sequence derives from a man aged 25-40 years in good health. In DNA, the CDR3 is TGTGCCAGCAGCGCCCACGGACAGGGAGTAAGCGAGCAGTACTTC. Translation gives CASSAHGQGVSEQYF. Looking up the rest from reference TRBV9 and TRBJ2-7 gives the full variable domain: DSGVTQTPKHLITATGQRVTLRCSPRSGDLSVYWYQQSLDQGLQFLIQYYNGEERAKGNILERFSAQQFPDLHSELNLSSLELGDSALYFCASSAHGQGVSEQYFGPGTRLTVT.